These T cell receptor beta chains were read from a single sample in a study of blood T cell repertoires in COVID-19. The table came from immunoSEQ multiplex PCR; TCRdb's copy has only in-frame clones and leaves some out. The sample records approximately 110,000 clones, roughly 88% being singletons. Input material: peripheral blood. The receptors derive from a human donor in a cohort sampled during active COVID-19. The CDR3 runs from the conserved cysteine through the conserved F or W. D genes are given only for firm matches. Expanded clones are given a class, and other clones once, few, many or no size at all.

v_call: TRBV30; j_call: TRBJ2-5; d_call: TRBD1; clone_size: NA; cdr3_aa: CAWDRGLETQYF; cdr3_nt: TGTGCCTGGGACAGGGGGCTGGAGACCCAGTACTTC
v_call: TRBV19; j_call: TRBJ1-2; d_call: TRBD1; clone_size: NA; cdr3_aa: CASSIDQGAGNYGYTF; cdr3_nt: TGTGCCAGTAGTATAGACCAGGGGGCCGGTAACTATGGCTACACCTTC
v_call: TRBV19; j_call: TRBJ2-7; d_call: NA; clone_size: NA; cdr3_aa: CASSIVSGGHEQYF; cdr3_nt: TGTGCCAGTAGTATAGTGTCCGGGGGGCACGAGCAGTACTTC
v_call: TRBV5-4; j_call: TRBJ1-1; d_call: NA; clone_size: NA; cdr3_aa: CASSQDRNTEAFF; cdr3_nt: TGTGCCAGCAGCCAGGACAGAAACACTGAAGCTTTCTTT
v_call: TRBV5-6; j_call: TRBJ1-1; d_call: NA; clone_size: NA; cdr3_aa: CASSLGGSINTEAFF; cdr3_nt: TGTGCCAGCAGCTTGGGGGGCAGTATCAACACTGAAGCTTTCTTT
v_call: TRBV4-2; j_call: TRBJ2-7; d_call: NA; clone_size: NA; cdr3_aa: CASSQDRGGNEQYF; cdr3_nt: TGTGCCAGCAGCCAAGACCGGGGCGGGAACGAGCAGTACTTC
v_call: TRBV2; j_call: TRBJ2-1; d_call: NA; clone_size: once; cdr3_aa: CASIGERASEENEQFF; cdr3_nt: TGTGCCAGCATAGGAGAGCGGGCCTCCGAGGAGAATGAGCAGTTCTTC
v_call: TRBV28; j_call: TRBJ1-2; d_call: NA; clone_size: NA; cdr3_aa: CASWGGGPEGYTF; cdr3_nt: TGTGCCAGTTGGGGAGGGGGGCCGGAGGGCTACACCTTC
v_call: TRBV6-2/TRBV6-3; j_call: TRBJ2-5; d_call: TRBD2; clone_size: few; cdr3_aa: CASSYTGLAQETQYF; cdr3_nt: TGTGCCAGCAGTTACACCGGACTAGCCCAAGAGACCCAGTACTTC
v_call: TRBV30; j_call: TRBJ1-1; d_call: NA; clone_size: NA; cdr3_aa: CAWRDSYTEAFF; cdr3_nt: TGTGCCTGGAGGGACAGTTACACTGAAGCTTTCTTT
v_call: TRBV19; j_call: TRBJ2-1; d_call: TRBD2; clone_size: NA; cdr3_aa: CASDRGVAGVDEQFF; cdr3_nt: TGTGCCAGTGACCGGGGAGTAGCGGGAGTAGATGAGCAGTTCTTC
v_call: TRBV18; j_call: TRBJ1-1; d_call: TRBD1; clone_size: few; cdr3_aa: CASSPTRQGDEAFF; cdr3_nt: TGTGCCAGCTCACCAACGCGACAGGGGGATGAAGCTTTCTTT
v_call: TRBV5-1; j_call: TRBJ2-1; d_call: TRBD2; clone_size: NA; cdr3_aa: CASSLGLAGGRASYNEQFF; cdr3_nt: TGCGCCAGCAGCTTGGGACTAGCGGGAGGGAGGGCGTCCTACAATGAGCAGTTCTTC
v_call: TRBV9; j_call: TRBJ1-5; d_call: NA; clone_size: NA; cdr3_aa: CASSVTSNQPQHF; cdr3_nt: TGTGCCAGCAGCGTAACAAGCAATCAGCCCCAGCATTTT
v_call: TRBV6-5; j_call: TRBJ1-6; d_call: NA; clone_size: few; cdr3_aa: CASQFRTAFNSPLHF; cdr3_nt: TGTGCCAGCCAGTTTCGGACAGCATTTAATTCACCCCTCCACTTT
v_call: TRBV3-1/TRBV3-2; j_call: TRBJ1-4; d_call: NA; clone_size: NA; cdr3_aa: CASSQAEGYGEKLFF; cdr3_nt: TGTGCCAGCAGCCAAGCTGAGGGCTACGGTGAAAAACTGTTTTTT
v_call: TRBV21-1; j_call: TRBJ2-7; d_call: NA; clone_size: NA; cdr3_aa: CASSKTGSEQYF; cdr3_nt: TGTGCCAGCAGCAAAACAGGCAGCGAGCAGTACTTC
v_call: TRBV7-7; j_call: TRBJ2-5; d_call: NA; clone_size: NA; cdr3_aa: CASTLQALPGETQYF; cdr3_nt: TGTGCCAGCACATTACAGGCGCTTCCTGGGGAGACCCAGTACTTC
v_call: TRBV6-1; j_call: TRBJ1-2; d_call: TRBD1; clone_size: NA; cdr3_aa: CASSEAGTGFVYGYTF; cdr3_nt: TGTGCCAGCAGTGAAGCCGGGACAGGGTTTGTCTATGGCTACACCTTC
v_call: TRBV29-1; j_call: TRBJ1-2; d_call: TRBD1; clone_size: once; cdr3_aa: CSAGQVDGYTF; cdr3_nt: TGCAGCGCCGGACAGGTTGATGGCTACACCTTC
v_call: TRBV5-6; j_call: TRBJ1-6; d_call: NA; clone_size: NA; cdr3_aa: CASTRQDPYFDSPLHF; cdr3_nt: TGTGCCAGCACCCGACAGGATCCCTACTTTGATTCACCCCTCCACTTT
v_call: TRBV2; j_call: TRBJ2-7; d_call: TRBD2; clone_size: NA; cdr3_aa: CASRNGKSGRAYEQYF; cdr3_nt: TGTGCCAGCAGAAACGGAAAGAGCGGGAGGGCCTACGAGCAGTACTTC
v_call: TRBV4-1; j_call: TRBJ1-5; d_call: TRBD1; clone_size: once; cdr3_aa: CASSQGLRQGVFSNQPQHF; cdr3_nt: TGCGCCAGCAGCCAAGGATTGCGACAGGGAGTGTTTAGCAATCAGCCCCAGCATTTT
v_call: TRBV6-6; j_call: TRBJ2-3; d_call: NA; clone_size: NA; cdr3_aa: CASRREILARGTDTQYF; cdr3_nt: TGTGCCAGCAGACGAGAAATCTTAGCGAGAGGGACAGATACGCAGTATTTT